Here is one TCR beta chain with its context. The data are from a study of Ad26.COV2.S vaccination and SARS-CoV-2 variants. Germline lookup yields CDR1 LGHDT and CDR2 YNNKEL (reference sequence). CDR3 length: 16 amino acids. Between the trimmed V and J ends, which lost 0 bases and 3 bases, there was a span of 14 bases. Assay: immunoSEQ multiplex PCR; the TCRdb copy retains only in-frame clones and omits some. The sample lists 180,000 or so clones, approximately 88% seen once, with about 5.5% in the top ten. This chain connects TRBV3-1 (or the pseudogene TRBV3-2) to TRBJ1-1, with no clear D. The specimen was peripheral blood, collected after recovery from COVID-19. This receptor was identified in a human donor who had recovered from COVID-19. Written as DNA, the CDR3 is TGTGCCAGCAGCCAAGAATTTTTCTTTTCGGACACTGAAGCTTTCTTT. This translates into CASSQEFFFSDTEAFF.